This TCR beta chain was sequenced in a study of OX40 agonist ivuxolimab in advanced cancers. Germline loops: CDR1 SNHLY, CDR2 FYNNEI. The CDR3 extends over 11 amino acids. Trimming pared 6 bases from V and 8 bases from J, leaving 10 bases between. Sequenced by immunoSEQ multiplex PCR; TCRdb stores in-frame clones only, minus some. The data hold some 40,000 clones, with 70% to 85% observed a single time. This specimen consisted of CD4+ or CD8+ T cells sorted from blood, obtained in a trial of the OX40 agonist ivuxolimab. The chain carries TRBV2 and TRBJ1-2; D remains unclear. The TCR comes from an adult with an advanced solid tumor such as melanoma, head and neck, liver or kidney cancer. CDR3 residues: CASSDLSGYTF. The CDR3 DNA sequence: TGTGCCAGCAGCGACCTCTCCGGCTACACCTTC.